A selection of T cell receptor beta chains follows, all from one sample in a study of sequential checkpoint blockade in melanoma. Method: immunoSEQ multiplex PCR; TCRdb's copy keeps in-frame clones and lacks some. This table has around 10,000 clones, approximately 27% appearing once. This specimen was tumor tissue (inferred from file names), taken from a patient given nivolumab and ipilimumab in sequence. These receptors originate from a human donor with melanoma. The CDR3 runs from the conserved cysteine through the conserved F or W. Fields, in order: V gene, D gene, J gene, clone size, CDR3 protein, CDR3 DNA. The D gene is left open where the match is weak. A row's size may be missing; if present it is once, few, many or a size class.

TRBV5-1	TRBD1	TRBJ1-1	medium-sized	CASSLPTGGNTEAFF	TGCGCCAGCAGCCTACCGACAGGGGGTAACACTGAAGCTTTCTTT
TRBV9	-	TRBJ2-7	few	CASSVGPQGGSEQYF	TGTGCCAGCAGCGTAGGCCCCCAGGGAGGCTCCGAGCAGTACTTC
TRBV28	-	TRBJ1-4	few	CASSLATNEKLFF	TGTGCCAGCAGTTTGGCAACTAATGAAAAACTGTTTTTT
TRBV11-3	-	TRBJ1-2	few	CASSPPGRADYGYTF	TGTGCCAGCAGCCCGCCGGGGCGGGCCGACTATGGCTACACCTTC
TRBV6-8	-	TRBJ1-5	many	CASSRRQDSNQPQHF	TGTGCCAGCAGTCGAAGACAGGACAGCAATCAGCCCCAGCATTTT
TRBV6-8	-	TRBJ2-7	few	CASSYSGGVYEQYF	TGTGCCAGCAGTTACTCTGGAGGGGTGTACGAGCAGTACTTC
TRBV11-3	TRBD1	TRBJ1-3	few	CASSLKAGGDTIYF	TGTGCCAGCAGCTTAAAGGCAGGGGGGGACACCATATATTTT
TRBV11-3	TRBD1	TRBJ2-2	-	CASSLFSGTGTGELFF	TGTGCCAGCAGCCTATTCTCCGGGACAGGGACCGGGGAGCTGTTTTTT
TRBV5-1	TRBD1	TRBJ1-1	-	CASSLGDRTPGAFF	TGCGCCAGCAGCTTGGGGGACAGGACGCCTGGCGCTTTCTTT
TRBV19	-	TRBJ1-1	-	CASSISFGGAMNTEAFF	TGTGCCAGTAGTATATCATTCGGAGGGGCGATGAACACTGAAGCTTTCTTT
TRBV28	-	TRBJ2-3	-	CASSLASATDTQYF	TGTGCCAGCAGTTTAGCCAGTGCCACAGATACGCAGTATTTT
TRBV9	-	TRBJ1-2	few	CASSEILTGTGGYTF	TGTGCCAGCAGTGAAATCCTGACAGGTACTGGAGGCTACACCTTC
TRBV6-8	-	TRBJ2-1	-	CASREVGYNEQFF	TGTGCCAGCAGGGAGGTCGGGTACAATGAGCAGTTCTTC
TRBV12-5	TRBD1	TRBJ1-2	-	CASGPGTGGGYTF	TGTGCTAGTGGTCCAGGGACAGGGGGAGGCTACACCTTC
TRBV6-8	TRBD1	TRBJ2-7	few	CASSYSGTGVYEQYF	TGTGCCAGCAGTTACTCAGGGACAGGGGTCTACGAGCAGTACTTC
TRBV6-8	TRBD2	TRBJ2-5	few	CASSYLERGGETQYF	TGTGCCAGCAGTTACTTAGAGCGGGGGGGAGAGACCCAGTACTTC
TRBV19	-	TRBJ2-7	-	CASSIVAGSSYEQYF	TGTGCCAGTAGTATAGTAGCAGGGAGCTCCTACGAGCAGTACTTC
TRBV19	-	TRBJ1-3	medium-sized	CASIENFSGNTIYF	TGTGCCAGTATCGAGAACTTCTCTGGAAACACCATATATTTT
TRBV9	-	TRBJ2-7	many	CASSRGGLGQYF	TGTGCCAGCAGCCGTGGGGGACTGGGGCAGTACTTC
TRBV16	-	TRBJ1-5	-	CASSQSRGASNQPQHF	TGTGCCAGCAGCCAATCACGGGGGGCGAGCAATCAGCCCCAGCATTTT
TRBV18	-	TRBJ1-4	few	CASSRNVGYEKLFF	TGTGCCAGCTCACGTAACGTCGGGTATGAAAAACTGTTTTTT
TRBV6-8	-	TRBJ1-5	-	CASSVLRREDQPQHF	TGTGCCAGCAGTGTCCTGCGCCGGGAAGATCAGCCCCAGCATTTT
TRBV10-2	-	TRBJ1-2	-	CASNDKGTLHYGYTF	TGCGCCAGCAATGATAAGGGGACCCTGCACTATGGCTACACCTTC
TRBV9	TRBD2	TRBJ2-5	few	CASSVGGLAGAQETQYF	TGTGCCAGCAGCGTAGGGGGACTAGCGGGGGCCCAAGAGACCCAGTACTTC
TRBV5-1	-	TRBJ2-5	-	CASSLAGDTRVETQYF	TGCGCCAGCAGCTTGGCCGGGGACACCCGAGTGGAGACCCAGTACTTC
TRBV6-8	-	TRBJ1-1	-	CASSFDYTEAFF	TGTGCCAGCAGTTTTGATTACACCGAAGCTTTCTTT
TRBV11-3	TRBD1	TRBJ2-2	many	CASSLGGQGIGELFF	TGTGCCAGCAGCTTGGGGGGACAGGGAATCGGGGAGCTGTTTTTT
TRBV18	-	TRBJ1-2	-	CASSPPSVVIYGYTF	TGTGCCAGCTCACCACCATCCGTGGTCATATATGGCTACACCTTC
TRBV19	-	TRBJ1-6	few	CAVGKGQINSPLHF	TGTGCCGTGGGGAAGGGACAAATTAATTCACCCCTCCACTTT
TRBV6-8	-	TRBJ1-6	few	CASSEALLGGTDSPLHF	TGTGCCAGCAGTGAGGCTTTGTTAGGAGGGACGGACTCACCCCTCCACTTT
TRBV4-1	-	TRBJ2-1	-	CASSQFPLSSYNEQFF	TGCGCCAGCAGCCAATTTCCACTAAGCTCCTACAATGAGCAGTTCTTC
TRBV6-8	-	TRBJ2-3	few	CASSVDYTDTQYF	TGTGCCAGCAGTGTGGACTACACAGATACGCAGTATTTT
TRBV11-3	-	TRBJ1-2	-	CASSLFPVNYGYTF	TGTGCCAGCAGCTTGTTCCCGGTTAACTATGGCTACACCTTC
TRBV11-3	TRBD1	TRBJ1-1	few	CASSLGGQGRNLREAFF	TGTGCCAGCAGCTTGGGGGGACAGGGCCGAAACTTGCGTGAAGCTTTCTTT
TRBV5-1	-	TRBJ2-3	-	CASSSRDNVRDTQYF	TGCGCCAGCAGCTCCCGGGACAATGTTAGAGATACGCAGTATTTT
TRBV9	TRBD1	TRBJ2-5	many	CASSTGTGDPQETQYF	TGTGCCAGCAGCACCGGGACAGGGGACCCCCAAGAGACCCAGTACTTC